The TCR beta chain described here comes from a study of molecular identifiers for immune sequencing clone quantification (dated by TCRdb to the late 2010s). Regarding the study in general: For a replicate experiment, RNA from around 20,000 or 100,000 naive CD8 T cells was divided into five aliquots, of which four were sequenced. CD8 T cells were used in a methods study to benchmark molecular-identifier clustering-based TCR repertoire sequencing (MIDCIRS) and TCR RNA copy counting.

Receptor amplification or capture employed PCR. Sequencing instrument: NextSeq 500. Bulk TCR libraries were made following a previously described method, with the TCR primers given in Table S5. Purification of total RNA was performed with the Qiagen AllPrep DNA/RNA kit. Before analysis, reads from multiple sequencing runs of the same library were pooled. The source study handled its data this way. Reads were retained only if the reads had an exact TCR constant sequence, and the retained reads were trimmed to 150 nt and grouped according to their 12-nt molecular barcodes. Within each barcode group, reads were sub-clustered at a 15% Levenshtein threshold, and quality-weighted consensus sequences were built per RNA molecule. Non-functional sequences were filtered out, along with any lower-count sequence sitting one edit away from another sequence. Based on fitting two negative binomial distributions, any barcode sub-cluster with under 20% of the maximum read count was discarded. TCRdb cleaned the public reads at Q25 with fastp, built clones with MiXCR and kept in-frame beta chains. Each CDR3 protein gets just one entry, which takes the most common genes and DNA from the rows behind it. These V and J calls originate from TCRdb's pipeline instead of the authors' own analysis. This sample lists some 590,000 distinct CDR3 sequences; 25% were detected once. Clones ranked in the top ten supply 0.78% of the sample.

CDR1 and CDR2, looked up from the germline V gene (reference sequence), are SEHNR and FQNEAQ. The CDR3 starts with the cysteine, ends with the phenylalanine, and has 12 residues. Only CDR3 DNA remains: 36 bases, in frame from the first base. V drops 7 bases and J drops 6 bases, leaving 13 bases in between. What the study reported, not specific to this receptor: Spiked-in Jurkat TCR RNA equal to a single cell's worth was reported to be detectable even within 1,100,000 naive CD8 T cells. In CMV-specific effector cells, over 97% of molecules were held by clones above 20 RNA copies, whereas under 1% of molecules were held by such clones in naive cells. The sizes of highly expanded clones could end up underestimated when identical TCR molecules share a barcode. Modeling estimated about 2.8 recovered TCR RNA copies per cell, compared with about 9.8 by digital PCR, which implies roughly 27% capture efficiency. The naive libraries included spiked-in Jurkat TCR RNA (fewer than 11 copies' worth), and this Jurkat TCR RNA is not part of the donor repertoire. When barcode sub-clustering was not used, chimeric consensus sequences inflated TCR diversity, with chimeras reaching as high as 47%.

This clonotype was seen many times. Its antigen is unknown. Per-base qualities were not stored, and no clone one base away is much larger. Naive CD8 T cell libraries were made from roughly 18,000 to 920,000 sorted cells using 10%, 30% or 50% of purified RNA. On a BD FACSAria II, naive CD8 T cells were FACS-sorted as CD8+CD4-CCR7+CD45RA+ and collected into RLT Plus buffer. Roughly ten TCR copies' worth of Jurkat RNA were spiked into about 19,000-1,000,000 naive CD8 T cell samples to test detection sensitivity. Enrichment of CD8 T cells was done with RosetteSep CD8+ T Cell Enrichment Cocktail plus Ficoll-Paque, and ACK red cell lysis came afterward.

The specimen was naive CD8+ T cells from blood, with Jurkat cell RNA spiked in. The cell subset or site label of this sample denotes: FACS-sorted CD8+CD4-CCR7+CD45RA+ naive T cells. The rearranged segments are TRBV7-9 and TRBJ2-7, with the D gene uncertain. This TCR came from a human donor in good health. Some libraries in this study had Jurkat cell RNA spiked in. The CDR3 reads as follows: CASTQRGGEQYF. At the DNA level, the sequence is TGTGCCAGCACCCAGAGAGGCGGCGAGCAGTACTTC.